These T cell receptor beta chains were read from a single sample in a study of T-cell memory formation after mild COVID-19. From the 5' RACE reads, TCRdb called clonotypes with MiXCR, one entry per CDR3 protein. The table lists about 55,000 distinct CDR3 sequences, roughly 26% of them singletons, with about 42% in the top ten. Material: PBMCs or a T cell subset sorted from them (not recorded which). These receptors originate from a man between 18 and 35 years old who had mild COVID-19 (a few samples of this study predate the infection). Cell type and time point are not known. Both conserved end residues are part of each CDR3. D genes are given only for firm matches. Clone size appears in some rows only: once, few, many, or a class for an expanded clone.

>TRBD2|TRBV7-9|TRBJ2-1|17|.
CASLFGLAGRHDNEQFF
TGTGCCAGCCTATTCGGACTAGCGGGGAGACACGACAATGAGCAGTTCTTC
>TRBD1|TRBV4-2|TRBJ2-7|15|few
CASSPRGRGPYEQYF
TGTGCCAGCAGCCCCAGGGGAAGGGGGCCCTACGAGCAGTACTTC
>.|TRBV2|TRBJ1-5|14|.
CASSYGLSNQPQHF
TGTGCCAGCAGTTACGGACTTAGCAATCAGCCCCAGCATTTT
>.|TRBV2|TRBJ2-7|13|few
CASSVGLFYEQYF
TGTGCCAGCAGCGTAGGCCTATTCTACGAGCAGTACTTC
>.|TRBV12-3/TRBV12-4|TRBJ2-2|11|few
CASSYSRELFF
TGTGCCAGCAGTTATTCCCGGGAGCTGTTTTTT
>TRBD1|TRBV5-1|TRBJ2-1|17|many
CASRAGTGGSSYNEQFF
TGCGCCAGCAGGGCCGGGACAGGGGGCTCGTCGTACAATGAGCAGTTCTTC
>TRBD2|TRBV7-2|TRBJ2-3|16|.
CASSFGLGGFTDTQYF
TGTGCCAGCAGCTTTGGCCTGGGGGGGTTCACAGATACGCAGTATTTT
>.|TRBV3-1|TRBJ2-2|15|.
CASSQGDRWTGELFF
TGTGCCAGCAGCCAAGGGGATCGGTGGACCGGGGAGCTGTTTTTT
>TRBD2|TRBV4-3|TRBJ2-3|16|few
CASSPELAGGPDTQYF
TGCGCCAGCAGCCCCGAACTAGCGGGGGGGCCAGATACGCAGTATTTT
>TRBD1|TRBV9|TRBJ2-1|14|many
CASTTGGATNEQFF
TGTGCCAGCACGACAGGGGGGGCTACCAATGAGCAGTTCTTC
>TRBD1|TRBV25-1|TRBJ2-1|17|.
CASSEYIRDRGRDEQFF
TGTGCCAGCAGTGAATATATTCGAGACAGGGGTCGGGATGAGCAGTTCTTC
>.|TRBV5-6|TRBJ1-5|16|.
CASSALAGRSNQPQHF
TGTGCCAGCAGCGCCCTCGCGGGAAGGAGCAATCAGCCCCAGCATTTT
>TRBD2|TRBV7-9|TRBJ2-2|16|.
CASTYHGRANTGELFF
TGTGCCAGCACCTACCACGGGAGGGCGAACACCGGGGAGCTGTTTTTT
>TRBD2|TRBV4-3|TRBJ2-1|21|few
CASSQDPPIIRARGGLNEQFF
TGCGCCAGCAGCCAAGATCCCCCCATAATCCGTGCGCGGGGGGGCTTAAATGAGCAGTTCTTC
>.|TRBV5-1|TRBJ2-7|14|.
CASSFYRTSYEQYF
TGCGCCAGCAGCTTCTACAGGACCTCCTACGAGCAGTACTTC
>TRBD2|TRBV11-2|TRBJ2-1|15|few
CASRSSGGAHIEQFF
TGTGCCAGCAGATCGAGCGGGGGGGCCCATATTGAGCAGTTCTTC
>TRBD2|TRBV2|TRBJ2-3|16|.
CASRGNFGGTGDTQYF
TGTGCCAGCAGGGGCAACTTCGGGGGGACCGGAGATACGCAGTATTTT
>.|TRBV12-3/TRBV12-4|TRBJ2-2|12|.
CASRDLTGELFF
TGTGCCAGCAGGGACCTCACCGGGGAGCTGTTTTTT
>.|TRBV5-1|TRBJ2-3|15|.
CASSLEGQPTDTQYF
TGCGCCAGCAGCTTGGAAGGACAACCCACAGATACGCAGTATTTT